This T cell receptor (beta chain) appears in the sequencing data of a study of blood T cells in healthy people across ages. Findings of the study overall: Age advanced and TCR beta diversity per million T cells fell, roughly linearly.

The germline gives CDR1 DFQATT, CDR2 SNEGSKA (reference sequence). V lost 1 base and J lost 7, with 17 bases in between. The CDR3 length is 14 residues. A J-beta primer mix and a sample-barcoded 5' primer were used in a second PCR of roughly 6 to 11 cycles. Template switching added a 12-random-nucleotide identifier to every cDNA molecule. TCRdb processed the 5' RACE reads anew with MiXCR; each CDR3 protein has one entry. In the table there are approximately 800,000 distinct CDR3 sequences, about 53% of which are singletons. As concerns this clonotype: Its antigen is unknown.

No fewer than 5.5 micrograms of total RNA were isolated from every sample. This sequence joins TRBV20-1 and TRBJ2-7; no definite D call. The specimen sequenced was blood. The receptor's source is a man older than 75 in good health. CDR3 amino acids: CSARAYLKGNEQYF. Here the CDR3 DNA reads TGCAGTGCTAGAGCGTACCTAAAGGGCAATGAGCAGTACTTC.